Sequencing of this T cell receptor (beta chain) was carried out in a study of cytomegalovirus exposure and HLA in healthy donors. Overall study findings and caveats: Later analysis demonstrated an association between a missense DCLRE1C variant and TCR beta V- and J-gene trimming. Cytomegalovirus association was listed for about 180 TCR beta chains.

As regards this clone: The antigen remains unidentified.

The PCR had 60 Vbeta and 13 Jbeta primers. The protocol was immunoSEQ multiplex PCR, while the TCRdb copy is restricted to in-frame clones and leaves out a portion. The sample carries 40,000 to 55,000 clones, approximately 70% recorded once. CDR1 is KGHSH, CDR2 LQKENI, per germline. The CDR3 length is 16 residues. V was shortened by 0 bases and J by 0 bases, with 11 bases between the two germline ends. The rearrangement uses TRBV18 and TRBJ1-2, with D possibly being TRBD1 (5 bases). The specimen was PBMCs. The TCR was taken from a woman in her forties or fifties in good health and CMV-seronegative. CDR3 nucleotide sequence: TGTGCCAGCTCACCACCTCCGGGACTCTCTAACTATGGCTACACCTTC. It encodes CASSPPPGLSNYGYTF.